This T cell receptor (beta chain) was identified in a study of vaccination and CD4 T cells after COVID-19. Points on this clonotype: Its antigen is unidentified.

Treatment given: 10-day PBMC culture with coronavirus spike peptide pools or control peptides (ViraFEST assay). ViraFEST stimulated the growth of antigen-specific T cells using peptide pools and subsequently profiled their TCRs by sequencing. The Oncomine TCR Beta short-read assay sequenced DNA from cultured CD4+ T cells. Genomic DNA from cultured CD4+ T cells was extracted. One entry per CDR3 protein, called by TCRdb with MiXCR from the PCR reads. The data contain roughly 19,000 distinct CDR3 sequences, 45% to 70% of them singletons. Germline V CDR1 and CDR2: MNHEY, SVGAGI. This CDR3 region has 13 residues. V lost 3 bases and J 2 bases, leaving 8 bases between the germline ends.

This chain connects TRBV6-5 to TRBJ2-7, with D unresolved. The receptor was derived from a human donor who had recovered from COVID-19. Sequencing used CD4+ T cells from blood, cultured in vitro. CDR3: CASSYGSTYEQYF. The CDR3 nucleotides read TGTGCCAGCAGTTATGGCAGCACCTACGAGCAGTACTTC.